A selection of T cell receptor beta chains follows, all from one sample in a study of blood T cell repertoires in COVID-19. Clones were sequenced by immunoSEQ multiplex PCR, and TCRdb holds only the in-frame ones, with some missing. The data show tens of thousands of clones, 90% seen once. Sample: peripheral blood. The source is a woman between 40 and 50 years old with active COVID-19. Both conserved end residues are part of each CDR3. The order of the fields is J gene, V gene, clone size, D gene, CDR3 protein, CDR3 DNA. The D gene is left open where the match is weak. A clone size is listed for some rows: how often the clone was seen (once, few, many), or a class if it is expanded.

j_gene: TRBJ1-1
v_gene: TRBV5-1
abundance: .
d_gene: .
CDR3aa: CASSATLPGQGRTEAFF
CDR3nt: TGCGCCAGCAGCGCTACCCTACCAGGGCAGGGGAGAACTGAAGCTTTCTTT

j_gene: TRBJ1-2
v_gene: TRBV20-1
abundance: once
d_gene: .
CDR3aa: CSASIGGGYGYTF
CDR3nt: TGCAGTGCTAGTATCGGGGGGGGCTATGGCTACACCTTC

j_gene: TRBJ1-1
v_gene: TRBV9
abundance: .
d_gene: TRBD1
CDR3aa: CASSTGTGGDTEAFF
CDR3nt: TGTGCCAGCAGCACCGGGACAGGGGGAGACACTGAAGCTTTCTTT

j_gene: TRBJ1-1
v_gene: TRBV5-1
abundance: .
d_gene: .
CDR3aa: CASGLRELNTEAFF
CDR3nt: TGCGCCAGCGGTCTCCGGGAATTGAACACTGAAGCTTTCTTT

j_gene: TRBJ2-1
v_gene: TRBV18
abundance: .
d_gene: .
CDR3aa: CASSLRGAPEQFF
CDR3nt: TGTGCCAGCTCATTAAGAGGCGCCCCTGAGCAGTTCTTC

j_gene: TRBJ2-3
v_gene: TRBV6-1
abundance: .
d_gene: TRBD2
CDR3aa: CASSGGSGGSLGTDTQYF
CDR3nt: TGTGCCAGCAGTGGGGGTAGCGGGGGGTCCTTGGGCACAGATACGCAGTATTTT

j_gene: TRBJ2-7
v_gene: TRBV15
abundance: .
d_gene: TRBD1
CDR3aa: CATSTDRVLYEQYF
CDR3nt: TGTGCCACCAGCACTGACAGGGTTCTCTACGAGCAGTACTTC

j_gene: TRBJ2-3
v_gene: TRBV9
abundance: .
d_gene: TRBD1
CDR3aa: CASSLGQGRVSTDTQYF
CDR3nt: TGTGCCAGCAGCCTAGGACAGGGGCGCGTTAGCACAGATACGCAGTATTTT

j_gene: TRBJ2-2
v_gene: TRBV21-1
abundance: .
d_gene: .
CDR3aa: CASSKSLQANTGELFF
CDR3nt: TGTGCCAGCAGCAAAAGTTTACAGGCGAACACCGGGGAGCTGTTTTTT

j_gene: TRBJ1-2
v_gene: TRBV19
abundance: .
d_gene: TRBD1
CDR3aa: CASSLSDRVYYGYTF
CDR3nt: TGTGCCAGTAGCCTTTCCGACAGGGTCTACTATGGCTACACCTTC

j_gene: TRBJ2-7
v_gene: TRBV3-1/TRBV3-2
abundance: .
d_gene: TRBD2
CDR3aa: CASSRTSGGTYEQYF
CDR3nt: TGTGCCAGCAGTCGTACTAGCGGGGGTACCTACGAGCAGTACTTC

j_gene: TRBJ2-5
v_gene: TRBV13
abundance: .
d_gene: .
CDR3aa: CASSNRDNQETQYF
CDR3nt: TGTGCCAGCAGCAACCGGGACAACCAAGAGACCCAGTACTTC

j_gene: TRBJ2-1
v_gene: TRBV7-3
abundance: .
d_gene: TRBD1
CDR3aa: CASSFGTGVLDEQFF
CDR3nt: TGTGCCAGCAGCTTCGGGACAGGGGTTTTGGATGAGCAGTTCTTC

j_gene: TRBJ2-1
v_gene: TRBV18
abundance: once
d_gene: TRBD2
CDR3aa: CASSPPRGGRGNEQFF
CDR3nt: TGTGCCAGCTCACCACCCCGGGGGGGCCGGGGCAATGAGCAGTTCTTC

j_gene: TRBJ2-5
v_gene: TRBV7-3
abundance: .
d_gene: TRBD2
CDR3aa: CASSLLSGGGETQYF
CDR3nt: TGTGCCAGCAGCCTCCTATCCGGGGGAGGGGAGACCCAGTACTTC

j_gene: TRBJ2-5
v_gene: TRBV5-5
abundance: .
d_gene: .
CDR3aa: CASSSITGLRETQYF
CDR3nt: TGTGCCAGCAGCTCGATTACAGGGCTCCGAGAGACCCAGTACTTC

j_gene: TRBJ2-7
v_gene: TRBV6-9
abundance: few
d_gene: .
CDR3aa: CASSSGQGFYEQYF
CDR3nt: TGTGCCAGCAGTTCTGGCCAGGGGTTTTACGAGCAGTACTTC

j_gene: TRBJ1-1
v_gene: TRBV18
abundance: once
d_gene: TRBD1
CDR3aa: CASSPILQGGDTEAFF
CDR3nt: TGTGCCAGCTCACCAATATTACAGGGGGGGGACACTGAAGCTTTCTTT

j_gene: TRBJ1-5
v_gene: TRBV25-1
abundance: .
d_gene: .
CDR3aa: CASSESGVVGNQPQHF
CDR3nt: TGTGCCAGCAGTGAATCGGGGGTCGTTGGCAATCAGCCCCAGCATTTT

j_gene: TRBJ1-5
v_gene: TRBV28
abundance: .
d_gene: .
CDR3aa: CASSLQGLPQHF
CDR3nt: TGTGCCAGCAGTTTACAGGGGTTGCCCCAGCATTTT

j_gene: TRBJ1-2
v_gene: TRBV5-4
abundance: once
d_gene: .
CDR3aa: CASSGGWGLSYSGYTF
CDR3nt: TGTGCCAGCAGCGGGGGATGGGGACTGAGCTATAGTGGCTACACCTTC

j_gene: TRBJ2-7
v_gene: TRBV6-1
abundance: .
d_gene: .
CDR3aa: CASSERVLGDEQYF
CDR3nt: TGTGCCAGCAGTGAACGGGTGTTAGGGGACGAGCAGTACTTC

j_gene: TRBJ2-1
v_gene: TRBV11-3
abundance: .
d_gene: .
CDR3aa: CASGGQRGVVGHEQFF
CDR3nt: TGTGCCTCAGGGGGCCAGCGGGGGGTAGTAGGGCATGAGCAGTTCTTC

j_gene: TRBJ1-1
v_gene: TRBV19
abundance: .
d_gene: .
CDR3aa: CASSYFAEAFF
CDR3nt: TGTGCCAGTAGTTACTTCGCTGAAGCTTTCTTT

j_gene: TRBJ2-3
v_gene: TRBV4-3
abundance: once
d_gene: TRBD2
CDR3aa: CASSQVGRGGTQLPGGVGTQYF
CDR3nt: TGCGCCAGCAGCCAAGTGGGGCGGGGGGGCACCCAACTTCCCGGCGGGGTCGGTACGCAGTATTTT

j_gene: TRBJ2-7
v_gene: TRBV25-1
abundance: .
d_gene: .
CDR3aa: CASSESEGAYEQYF
CDR3nt: TGTGCCAGCAGTGAATCGGAGGGTGCCTACGAGCAGTACTTC

j_gene: TRBJ2-2
v_gene: TRBV9
abundance: .
d_gene: TRBD2
CDR3aa: CASSVVAGVGTGELFF
CDR3nt: TGTGCCAGCAGCGTAGTAGCGGGGGTTGGCACCGGGGAGCTGTTTTTT

j_gene: TRBJ2-1
v_gene: TRBV9
abundance: .
d_gene: TRBD2
CDR3aa: CASSERGGGLEEQFF
CDR3nt: TGTGCCAGCAGCGAGCGGGGGGGCGGTCTTGAGGAGCAGTTCTTC

j_gene: TRBJ2-3
v_gene: TRBV3-1/TRBV3-2
abundance: .
d_gene: TRBD1
CDR3aa: CASSLGQGPDTQYF
CDR3nt: TGTGCCAGCAGCCTGGGACAGGGGCCAGATACGCAGTATTTT

j_gene: TRBJ2-1
v_gene: TRBV6-6
abundance: .
d_gene: TRBD2
CDR3aa: CASSGLAGGPRNEQFF
CDR3nt: TGTGCCAGCAGTGGCCTAGCGGGGGGGCCTAGGAATGAGCAGTTCTTC

j_gene: TRBJ1-1
v_gene: TRBV4-3
abundance: .
d_gene: .
CDR3aa: CASSHDRNTEAFF
CDR3nt: TGCGCCAGCAGCCATGACAGGAACACTGAAGCTTTCTTT

j_gene: TRBJ1-3
v_gene: TRBV7-9
abundance: .
d_gene: .
CDR3aa: CASSFSGGISGNTIYF
CDR3nt: TGTGCCAGCAGCTTTTCGGGCGGGATCTCTGGAAACACCATATATTTT

j_gene: TRBJ1-2
v_gene: TRBV27
abundance: .
d_gene: TRBD1
CDR3aa: CASSFLEGANGYTF
CDR3nt: TGTGCCAGCAGTTTTTTGGAGGGGGCGAATGGCTACACCTTC

j_gene: TRBJ2-4
v_gene: TRBV11-3
abundance: .
d_gene: TRBD1
CDR3aa: CASSSARPQGAPQYF
CDR3nt: TGTGCCAGCAGCTCCGCCAGGCCCCAGGGGGCGCCTCAGTACTTC

j_gene: TRBJ2-1
v_gene: TRBV19
abundance: .
d_gene: TRBD2
CDR3aa: CASSMRLAGGTFPEQFF
CDR3nt: TGTGCCAGTAGTATGAGGCTAGCGGGGGGGACCTTTCCTGAGCAGTTCTTC

j_gene: TRBJ1-4
v_gene: TRBV5-4
abundance: .
d_gene: TRBD1
CDR3aa: CASSSTTNRGLNEKLFF
CDR3nt: TGTGCCAGCAGCTCCACGACGAACAGGGGGCTAAACGAAAAACTGTTTTTT

j_gene: TRBJ2-7
v_gene: TRBV4-1
abundance: .
d_gene: .
CDR3aa: CASAVYEQYF
CDR3nt: TGCGCCAGCGCAGTCTACGAGCAGTACTTC

j_gene: TRBJ2-1
v_gene: TRBV2
abundance: .
d_gene: TRBD2
CDR3aa: CASSFIAGRNNEQFF
CDR3nt: TGTGCCAGCAGTTTCATAGCGGGTCGTAACAATGAGCAGTTCTTC

j_gene: TRBJ1-2
v_gene: TRBV11-3
abundance: .
d_gene: .
CDR3aa: CASSLAGAAYGYTF
CDR3nt: TGTGCCAGCAGCTTAGCAGGGGCAGCCTATGGCTACACCTTC

j_gene: TRBJ1-6
v_gene: TRBV9
abundance: .
d_gene: .
CDR3aa: CASSGSVPGLMNSPLHF
CDR3nt: TGTGCCAGCAGCGGCTCAGTTCCAGGCCTAATGAATTCACCCCTCCACTTT

j_gene: TRBJ2-3
v_gene: TRBV9
abundance: once
d_gene: .
CDR3aa: CASSAISTSTDTQYF
CDR3nt: TGTGCCAGCAGCGCGATATCGACTAGCACAGATACGCAGTATTTT

j_gene: TRBJ2-7
v_gene: TRBV19
abundance: .
d_gene: TRBD1
CDR3aa: CASSLRTGQGTYEQYF
CDR3nt: TGTGCCAGTAGTCTCCGAACGGGACAGGGAACCTACGAGCAGTACTTC

j_gene: TRBJ2-2
v_gene: TRBV5-1
abundance: .
d_gene: TRBD2
CDR3aa: CASRGLAGPGELFF
CDR3nt: TGCGCCAGCCGCGGACTAGCGGGGCCCGGGGAGCTGTTTTTT

j_gene: TRBJ1-4
v_gene: TRBV6-1
abundance: .
d_gene: .
CDR3aa: CASSEWSGTGEKLFF
CDR3nt: TGTGCCAGCAGTGAATGGTCGGGAACAGGGGAAAAACTGTTTTTT

j_gene: TRBJ2-2
v_gene: TRBV19
abundance: few
d_gene: TRBD2
CDR3aa: CASSLIAGVTTGELFF
CDR3nt: TGTGCCAGTAGTCTGATAGCGGGGGTGACCACCGGGGAGCTGTTTTTT